These 24 T cell receptor beta chains were all obtained from the same sample, sequenced in a study of blood T cell repertoires in COVID-19. The repertoire was sequenced with immunoSEQ multiplex PCR; TCRdb's copy has only in-frame clones and lacks some. The sample lists roughly 500,000 clones, 80% to 90% occurring once. The specimen sequenced was PBMCs or T cells enriched from blood (not recorded which). The receptors stem from a woman aged 55-69 years who had recovered from COVID-19.

In this sample, this clone turned up many times. This CDR3 is CASTSGVEQFF. CDR3 nucleotides: TGTGCCAGCACTAGCGGGGTTGAGCAGTTCTTC. The genes are TRBV7-9 and TRBJ2-1, with 9 nucleotides matching TRBD2. The CDR3 contains 11 residues. Germline lookup yields CDR1 SEHNR and CDR2 FQNEAQ (reference sequence). J gave up 9 bases and V 7 bases, and 1 base lay outside the gene matches.

This sequence joins TRBV19 and TRBJ2-1, with TRBD2 as a possible D gene (6 bases). This CDR3 has 12 residues. The V gene lost 4 bases and the J gene lost 9 bases, with 10 bases spanning the gap. CDR1 is LNHDA and CDR2 is SQIVND in the germline V gene (reference sequence). CDR3 in DNA: TGTGCCAGTAGTACGTGGAGGGGTGAGCAGTTCTTC. It is translated as CASSTWRGEQFF.

This clone was seen a single time. V usage is TRBV5-1 and J usage is TRBJ2-7; 7 nucleotides line up with TRBD1. Trimming cost V 5 bases and J 1 base; bases outside gene matches: 6. Germline lookup yields CDR1 SGHRS and CDR2 YFSETQ. This CDR3 region has 14 residues. Written as DNA, the CDR3 is TGCGCCAGCAGACCCGGGACAGTTTCCTACGAGCAGTACTTC. It is translated as CASRPGTVSYEQYF. Variable domain in full (rest from reference TRBV5-1 and TRBJ2-7): KAGVTQTPRYLIKTRGQQVTLSCSPISGHRSVSWYQQTPGQGLQFLFEYFSETQRNKGNFPGRFSGRQFSNSRSEMNVSTLELGDSALYLCASRPGTVSYEQYFGPGTRLTVT.

The CDR3 nucleotides are TGTGCCACCAGCAGAGATCTTGAGACAGGGGGAACTAATGAAAAACTGTTTTTT. This encodes CATSRDLETGGTNEKLFF. The rearrangement links TRBV15 to TRBJ1-4, with TRBD1 matching over 9 bases. There are 18 residues in the CDR3. CDR1 is LNHNV, CDR2 YYDKDF, per germline (reference sequence). With 0 bases clipped from V and 1 base from J, the junction kept 6 bases outside the gene matches.

The rearrangement uses TRBV7-2 and TRBJ1-6, with 7 bases aligning to TRBD1. The CDR3 sequence is 17 residues long. With V trimmed by 1 base and J by 3 bases, 6 bases remained unmatched. The germline V gene encodes CDR1 SGHTA and CDR2 FQGNSA. The CDR3 is CASSLVSQGVYNSPLHF. The CDR3 region has the DNA TGTGCCAGCAGCTTAGTTTCGCAGGGGGTCTATAATTCACCCCTCCACTTT.

The gene calls are TRBV5-6 and TRBJ1-5, with D maybe TRBD1 (5 bases). Germline CDR1 is SGHDT and CDR2 is YYEEEE. V lost 0 bases to trimming and J lost 4 bases, with 14 bases between them. The CDR3 covers 16 residues. CDR3 sequence reads: CASSLGGGAVNQPQHF. CDR3 bases: TGTGCCAGCAGCTTGGGGGGCGGGGCCGTAAATCAGCCCCAGCATTTT.

The chain joins TRBV19 to TRBJ2-3, with D maybe TRBD1 (8 bases). The length of the CDR3 is 15 residues. Trimming removed 5 bases at V and 6 bases at J, with 18 bases between. The germline CDR1 and CDR2 sequences are LNHDA and SQIVND (reference sequence). CDR3 nucleotides: TGTGCCAGTAGTCCCTGGGACAGGCGGGGGGATACGCAGTATTTT. This sequence encodes CASSPWDRRGDTQYF.

J is TRBJ2-7 and V is TRBV4-1; 7 positions agree with TRBD1. Germline V gives CDR1 MGHRA, CDR2 YSYEKL. The CDR3 length is 14 residues. The junction had 9 bases not matched to a gene; V was cut back by 4 bases and J by 6 bases. The CDR3 DNA reads TGCGCCAGCAGCCGGTCTCAGGGGGAAGTCGAGCAGTACGTC. It yields the protein CASSRSQGEVEQYV.

The chain combines TRBV10-1 with TRBJ1-1; D possibly corresponds to TRBD1 (5 bases). The V gene's germline CDR1 is WNHNN and CDR2 SYGVQD (reference sequence). This CDR3 is built from 13 residues. Trimming stripped 0 bases from V and 12 bases from J, with 14 bases between. CDR3: CASSESRQGVPFF. CDR3 in DNA: TGCGCCAGCAGTGAGTCGAGGCAGGGCGTACCTTTCTTT.

The V call is TRBV5-5, the J call TRBJ1-5; possibly TRBD1 for D (6 bases). V shed 2 bases and J shed 10 bases, with 19 bases lying between them. Germline assignment: CDR1 SGHKS and CDR2 YYEKEE (reference sequence). The CDR3 sequence is 15 residues long. CDR3 bases: TGTGCCAGCAGCTTTGGGTGGGACACGGCCGGACCCCAGCATTTT. Protein sequence: CASSFGWDTAGPQHF.

The rearrangement joins TRBV5-1 to TRBJ2-5, with 9 bases identical to TRBD2. This CDR3 region has 15 residues. V dropped 5 bases and J dropped 5; count of bases not matched to a gene: 10. Per germline, CDR1 SGHRS and CDR2 YFSETQ. Here the CDR3 DNA reads TGCGCCAGCAGGCCCGGGACTAGCCGAGGGGAGACCCAGTACTTC. This sequence encodes CASRPGTSRGETQYF. The full variable domain, in which reference TRBV5-1 and TRBJ2-5 provide the parts outside the CDR3, is KAGVTQTPRYLIKTRGQQVTLSCSPISGHRSVSWYQQTPGQGLQFLFEYFSETQRNKGNFPGRFSGRQFSNSRSEMNVSTLELGDSALYLCASRPGTSRGETQYFGPGTRLLVL.

The chain employs TRBV19 and TRBJ2-1, with 13 bases lining up with TRBD2. V trimming: 3 bases; J trimming: 2 bases; junction bases outside the gene matches: 1. The CDR3 loop spans 16 amino acids. Germline V gene sequence: CDR1 LNHDA, CDR2 SQIVND (reference sequence). Written as DNA, the CDR3 is TGTGCCAGTAGTATCACTAGCGGGGGGGCCTACAATGAGCAGTTCTTC. This translates into CASSITSGGAYNEQFF.

V and J are TRBV28 and TRBJ1-1; TRBD1 might be the D (5 bases). The CDR3 is 16 residues long. Per the germline V gene, CDR1 is MDHEN and CDR2 is SYDVKM. The ends were cut back, 5 bases at V and 7 bases at J, with 23 bases in the middle. CDR3 bases: TGTGCCAGCAGTCCCGGCTCCTTTGCGGGGGGAAATGAAGCTTTCTTT. Protein product: CASSPGSFAGGNEAFF.

The chain employs TRBV4-1 and TRBJ2-1; TRBD1 matches at 10 bases. The CDR3 length is 16 residues. CDR1 is MGHRA, CDR2 YSYEKL, per germline. V lost 2 bases and J lost 3; bases outside the gene matches: 4. The CDR3 here is CASSQQDRGYYNEQFF. The CDR3 bases are TGCGCCAGCAGCCAACAGGACAGGGGGTACTACAATGAGCAGTTCTTC.

The chain links TRBV12-3 or TRBV12-4 to TRBJ2-3; TRBD2 matches 8 bases. The CDR3 totals 13 residues. The junction had 6 bases not matched to a gene; V was cut back by 8 bases and J by 5 bases. The CDR3 sequence is CASRGGGVDTQYF. In nucleotides, the CDR3 is TGTGCCAGCCGGGGGGGCGGGGTAGATACGCAGTATTTT.

CDR3 residues: CASRPWTTASSGNTIYF. The CDR3 DNA reads as TGTGCCAGCAGGCCCTGGACAACTGCCTCCTCTGGAAACACCATATATTTT. J is TRBJ1-3 and V is TRBV2, with D possibly being TRBD1 (5 bases). The length of the CDR3 is 17 residues. Trimming removed 6 bases at V and 0 bases at J, with 18 bases between. The germline V gene has CDR1 SNHLY and CDR2 FYNNEI.

This clone was counted a few times. The chain couples TRBV19 to TRBJ2-5; maybe TRBD1 (5 bases). Deletions cut 4 bases from V and 2 bases from J, with 8 bases between. The germline CDR1 and CDR2 sequences are LNHDA and SQIVND (reference sequence). The CDR3 sequence is 13 residues long. The CDR3 protein is CASSRGYQETQYF. The CDR3, as DNA: TGTGCCAGTAGTAGGGGCTATCAAGAGACCCAGTACTTC.

This rearrangement joins TRBV27 to TRBJ2-1, with 7 bases lining up with TRBD2. The junction had 13 bases not matched to a gene; V was cut back by 4 bases and J by 7 bases. The CDR3 is made up of 16 amino acids. The germline V gene encodes CDR1 MNHEY and CDR2 SMNVEV (reference sequence). The chain's CDR3 is CASSSLFPLGGNEQFF. The CDR3 DNA sequence: TGTGCCAGCAGTTCTCTTTTCCCATTGGGGGGGAATGAGCAGTTCTTC.

The chain is built from TRBV2 and TRBJ1-3; D not certain. Germline CDR1 reads SNHLY; CDR2 reads FYNNEI. The CDR3 has 12 amino acids. V dropped 8 bases and J dropped 3 bases, with 8 bases sitting between them. CDR3 in DNA: TGTGCCAGCCGGGATAATGGAAACACCATATATTTT. Protein sequence: CASRDNGNTIYF. Supplemented by reference TRBV2 and TRBJ1-3, the full variable domain reads EPEVTQTPSHQVTQMGQEVILRCVPISNHLYFYWYRQILGQKVEFLVSFYNNEISEKSEIFDDQFSVERPDGSNFTLKIRSTKLEDSAMYFCASRDNGNTIYFGEGSWLTVV.

The rearrangement uses TRBV10-1 and TRBJ2-3; tentatively, D is TRBD2 (6 bases). This CDR3 comprises 14 residues. Germline lookup yields CDR1 WNHNN and CDR2 SYGVQD (reference sequence). With 0 bases removed from V and 5 bases from J, the gap between germline ends came to 9 bases. CDR3 nucleotides: TGCGCCAGCAGTGAGTCGAGGGGAGGAGATACGCAGTATTTT. This codes for CASSESRGGDTQYF.

V is TRBV3-1 (or the pseudogene TRBV3-2) and J is TRBJ1-4; D gene unclear. CDR3 length equals 11 residues. V shed 2 bases and J shed 8 bases, with 3 bases lying between them. In germline, CDR1 is LGHDT, CDR2 YNNKEL (reference sequence). The CDR3 DNA sequence: TGTGCCAGCAGCCAACTCGAAAAACTGTTTTTT. It encodes CASSQLEKLFF.

V and J are TRBV21-1 and TRBJ1-3; the D call in the table, TRBD1, was not verified against the DNA. TRBV21-1 is shown as a pseudogene. The CDR3 totals 12 residues. This chain's CDR3 is CASSNGGHTIYF. The CDR3 coding sequence is TGTGCCAGCAGCAATGGGGGCCACACCATATATTTT.

As for this clone: Other DNA sequences in this specimen translate into the identical CDR3. The chain combines TRBV9 with TRBJ2-3; TRBD2 matches 10 bases. Germline assignment: CDR1 SGDLS and CDR2 YYNGEE. The CDR3 extends over 16 amino acids. Trimming removed 4 bases from V and 1 base from J; junction bases left unmatched: 6. The CDR3 protein is CASSKRGGRGTDTQYF. The CDR3 region has the DNA TGTGCCAGCAGCAAGCGGGGGGGGCGGGGCACAGATACGCAGTATTTT.

V gene TRBV19 combines with J gene TRBJ1-2; D call uncertain. CDR1 and CDR2 (germline): LNHDA, SQIVND (reference sequence). Trimming stripped 0 bases from V and 8 bases from J, with 10 bases between. This CDR3 has 13 residues. The CDR3 protein is CASSIDLERGYTF. CDR3 coding DNA: TGTGCCAGTAGTATAGACCTCGAGAGGGGCTACACCTTC.